This T cell receptor (beta chain) was sequenced in a study of cytomegalovirus exposure and HLA in healthy donors. Study-level results: An analysis that was carried out later associated 15,000 to 20,000 TCR beta sequences with HLA alleles at 0.05 false discovery rate. Because they were indistinguishable, some V segments, including TRBV6-2 and TRBV6-3, were excluded.

The PCR employed 60 Vbeta primers together with 13 Jbeta primers. TCRdb's table, derived via immunoSEQ multiplex PCR, lists solely in-frame clones and lacks some. Its table records approximately 180,000 clones. A word on this clone: Its target is unknown.

CDR3 length: 14 residues. CDR1 is SGHAT, CDR2 FQNNGV, per germline. V gave up 0 bases and J gave up 6 bases; unmatched junction bases: 3. The sequencing input was PBMCs. V usage is TRBV11-2 and J usage is TRBJ1-2; TRBD1 aligns across 8 bases. The sequence was obtained from a man aged 25 to 40 in good health and CMV-seronegative. CDR3: CASSLEATGDGYTF. In DNA, the CDR3 is TGTGCCAGCAGCTTAGAAGCGACAGGGGATGGCTACACCTTC.